One and the same sample provided the 10 T cell receptor beta chains below, sequenced in a study of T cells in Graves' hyperthyroidism and ophthalmopathy. Template material for amplifying TCR beta CDR3 regions consisted of RNA transcripts. The HTBI primer set drove a first-round RT-PCR of the TCR CDR3. TCRdb itself ran the multiplex PCR reads through MiXCR, one entry per CDR3 protein. The sample carries roughly 110,000 distinct CDR3 sequences, about 17% recorded once. The sample taken for sequencing was blood. The receptor set was obtained from a woman aged 50 to 65 with Graves' hyperthyroidism.

This chain joins TRBV20-1 and TRBJ2-7; 11 bases match TRBD2. Unmatched junction bases numbered 4, after V lost 0 bases and J lost 3 bases. Per the germline V gene, CDR1 is DFQATT and CDR2 is SNEGSKA (reference sequence). The CDR3 runs to 15 residues. The CDR3 loop is CSARDPGTSGYEQYF. CDR3 bases: TGCAGTGCTAGAGACCCCGGGACTAGCGGCTACGAGCAGTACTTC.

This clonotype occurred a few times. This chain connects TRBV6-1 to TRBJ2-1; 8 nucleotides agree with TRBD1. Trimming at V came to 5 bases and at J to 15 bases, leaving 9 bases not matched to a gene. CDR1 is MNHNS, CDR2 SASEGT, per germline. This CDR3 has 12 amino acids. CDR3 coding DNA: TGTGCCAGCAGTTCATCCGGGACAGGTTGGTTCTTC. Its translation is CASSSSGTGWFF.

This clonotype was seen at least ten times. CDR3 DNA sequence: TGTGCCAGCAGCCAGGTGGGGGTCTCCTACAATGAGCAGTTCTTC. Amino acid sequence: CASSQVGVSYNEQFF. V gene TRBV3-1 combines with J gene TRBJ2-1; D could derive from TRBD1 or TRBD2 (5 bases each). Trimming removed 3 bases from V and 0 bases from J, with 9 bases in between. Germline CDR1 and CDR2: LGHDT and YNNKEL (reference sequence). The CDR3 spans 15 residues.

This clonotype was recorded at least ten times. The chain carries TRBV4-1 and TRBJ1-4; the match to TRBD1 covers 8 bases. This CDR3 has 16 residues. Germline V gene sequence: CDR1 MGHRA, CDR2 YSYEKL. V gave up 7 bases and J gave up 3 bases; unmatched junction bases: 10. The CDR3 reads CASNLGRGQSNEKLFF. In DNA, the CDR3 is TGCGCCAGCAACCTGGGCAGGGGGCAATCTAATGAAAAACTGTTTTTT.

This clonotype was counted ten times or more. The V call is TRBV7-8, the J call TRBJ2-1; TRBD2 agrees at 9 bases. CDR1 is SGHVS, CDR2 FQNEAQ, per germline. J was trimmed by 7 bases and V by 3 bases; bases with no gene match: 10. There are 16 residues in the CDR3. CDR3 nucleotides: TGTGCCAGCAGCTTTCCAGCGGGAGGCCTCGGTAATGAGCAGTTCTTC. Protein sequence: CASSFPAGGLGNEQFF.

This clonotype showed up many times. This chain uses TRBV5-1 with TRBJ1-2; D is unresolved. The CDR3 contains 15 residues. Germline CDR1 SGHRS, CDR2 YFSETQ. V was cut by 0 bases and J by 6 bases, with 15 bases left in between. DNA of the CDR3: TGCGCCAGCAGCTTGGAGGGCAGGTCGGGCGATGGCTACACCTTC. Its translation is CASSLEGRSGDGYTF. The full variable domain, completed using reference TRBV5-1 and TRBJ1-2, is KAGVTQTPRYLIKTRGQQVTLSCSPISGHRSVSWYQQTPGQGLQFLFEYFSETQRNKGNFPGRFSGRQFSNSRSEMNVSTLELGDSALYLCASSLEGRSGDGYTFGSGTRLTVV.

This clonotype was observed at least ten times. The J gene is TRBJ2-2, the V gene TRBV15; D ambiguous. This CDR3 has 14 amino acids. CDR1 LNHNV and CDR2 YYDKDF come from the germline V gene (reference sequence). V lost 0 bases and J 4 bases, leaving 6 bases between the germline ends. CDR3 sequence: CATSRERITGELFF. The DNA of the CDR3 is TGTGCCACCAGCAGAGAGCGGATCACCGGGGAGCTGTTTTTT.

This clonotype has at least ten counts. The chain recombines TRBV12-3 or TRBV12-4 with TRBJ2-7, with 7 nucleotides matching TRBD1. CDR3 size: 18 residues. The V and J ends lost 5 bases and 0 bases, in that order; junction bases with no gene match: 16. The CDR3 region is CASSAYGRGGGSSYEQYF. The CDR3 DNA reads as TGTGCCAGCAGTGCATACGGACGAGGGGGCGGTAGCTCCTACGAGCAGTACTTC.

The CDR3 DNA reads TGTGCCTGGAGAAACAGGGCCCCGGACACTGAAGCTTTCTTT. Translated, it gives CAWRNRAPDTEAFF. The gene calls are TRBV30 and TRBJ1-1; weak D call: TRBD1 (6 bases). The germline CDR1 and CDR2 sequences are GTSNPN and SVGIG (reference sequence). The CDR3 sequence is 14 residues long. Trimming pared 3 bases from V and 3 bases from J, leaving 14 bases between.

V and J are TRBV3-1 and TRBJ1-1, with 9 bases matching TRBD1. V shed 4 bases, J shed 7 bases, and the junction held 10 bases outside the gene matches. Germline values: CDR1 LGHDT, CDR2 YNNKEL (reference sequence). CDR3 length equals 15 residues. The DNA of the CDR3 is TGTGCCAGCAGCCTCCGTACAGGGGGCGGTAATGAAGCTTTCTTT. Residues: CASSLRTGGGNEAFF.